These T cell receptor beta chains were read from a single sample in a study of T cell repertoires in cytomegalovirus infection. TCRdb independently ran MiXCR on the reads; one entry per CDR3 protein. The table shows around 450,000 distinct CDR3 sequences, with over 9% occurring only once. Source material: PBMCs. These TCRs come from a human donor in good health (CMV status not recorded). Some clones in this sample may be carry-over from other donors' samples. Both conserved end residues are part of each CDR3. D genes are given only for firm matches. Clone size appears in some rows only: once, few, many, or a class for an expanded clone.

TRBJ2-1,many,-,TRBV7-2,TGTGCCAGCAGTCCCTGGGGTGGGGATGAGCAGTTCTTC,CASSPWGGDEQFF
TRBJ2-2,many,-,TRBV7-9,TGTGCCAGCAGCCAACGGGCGAGTGCGAACACCGGGGAGCTGTTTTTT,CASSQRASANTGELFF
TRBJ2-7,-,TRBD2,TRBV27,TGTGCCAGCAGTATTAGCGGGCCCACCTACGAGCAGTACTTC,CASSISGPTYEQYF
TRBJ2-2,-,TRBD2,TRBV3-1,TGTGCCAGCAGCCTAGCGGGGGGCAAGAACACCGGGGAGCTGTTTTTT,CASSLAGGKNTGELFF
TRBJ1-1,few,-,TRBV3-1,TGTGCCAGCAGCCAGGATCGTTCTGGCGCTGAAGCTTTCTTT,CASSQDRSGAEAFF
TRBJ2-2,few,TRBD1,TRBV5-6,TGTGCCAGCAGCTCCAGGGGGCGCGGGACCGGGGAGCTGTTTTTT,CASSSRGRGTGELFF
TRBJ2-7,-,TRBD2,TRBV20-1,TGCAGTGGGGACGGGCTAGCGGACTACGAGCAGTACTTC,CSGDGLADYEQYF
TRBJ2-7,many,-,TRBV6-5,TGTGCCAGCAGTCGTAGCCGAGACGAAGGATACGAGCAGTACTTC,CASSRSRDEGYEQYF
TRBJ1-5,many,-,TRBV12-3/TRBV12-4,TGTGCCAGCAGTTTATTAAGGGGGGATCAGCCCCAGCATTTT,CASSLLRGDQPQHF
TRBJ1-2,few,-,TRBV10-3,TGTGCCACCGGGAACTCTAACTATGGCTACACCTTC,CATGNSNYGYTF
TRBJ2-7,many,TRBD2,TRBV7-9,TGTGCCAGCAGCCCAAGCGGGGTGGACCCCTACGAGCAGTACTTC,CASSPSGVDPYEQYF
TRBJ1-5,many,TRBD1,TRBV19,TGTGCCAGTACCGGGACAGGGCTTGGACAGCCCCAGCATTTT,CASTGTGLGQPQHF
TRBJ2-7,many,-,TRBV7-9,TGTGCCAGCAGCCTATGGAGATCTCAGAGGGCCTACGAGCAGTACTTC,CASSLWRSQRAYEQYF
TRBJ2-7,-,TRBD2,TRBV4-2,TGTGCCAGCAGCCAGGAGGGACTAGCGGCATCCTACGAGCAGTACTTC,CASSQEGLAASYEQYF
TRBJ2-1,-,TRBD2,TRBV20-1,TGCAGTTCCAACGGGGGGGTTTGGAGCTACAATGAGCAGTTCTTC,CSSNGGVWSYNEQFF
TRBJ1-5,many,TRBD1,TRBV28,TGTGCCAGCAGTTCGCCCTACGAACAGGGGAAGTTGCCCCAGCATTTT,CASSSPYEQGKLPQHF
TRBJ1-5,many,-,TRBV10-3,TGTGCCATCAGTGAGGGGTTGGGCAATCAGCCCCAGCATTTT,CAISEGLGNQPQHF
TRBJ2-2,many,TRBD2,TRBV6-5,TGTGCCACCGTGGGACTAGCGGTGAACACCGGGGAGCTGTTTTTT,CATVGLAVNTGELFF
TRBJ2-3,many,TRBD2,TRBV28,TGTGCCAGCATCCTAGCGGGAGGGGCAGATACGCAGTATTTT,CASILAGGADTQYF
TRBJ2-7,many,TRBD1,TRBV6-2/TRBV6-3,TGTGCCAGCCGGGACAGGGTAGCCGACGAGCAGTACTTC,CASRDRVADEQYF
TRBJ1-2,-,-,TRBV20-1,TGCAGTGCTAGAGTCACTAACGGCTATGGCTACACCTTC,CSARVTNGYGYTF
TRBJ2-7,many,-,TRBV5-1,TGCGCCAGCAGCTTTTCGCAGGTTGGGCCCTACGAGCAGTACTTC,CASSFSQVGPYEQYF
TRBJ2-2,few,-,TRBV5-1,TGCGCCAGCAGCCCTGTCGGGACACTTAACACCGGGGAGCTGTTTTTT,CASSPVGTLNTGELFF
TRBJ2-2,many,TRBD1,TRBV6-1,TGTGCCAGCAGCTCGGACAGGGTAATCGCGAACACCGGGGAGCTGTTTTTT,CASSSDRVIANTGELFF
TRBJ1-1,-,TRBD1,TRBV9,TGTGCCAGCAGCGCAACCCTTCGGGAGGGGGCAGCGGACACTGAAGCTTTCTTT,CASSATLREGAADTEAFF
TRBJ2-1,many,TRBD2,TRBV28,TGTGCCAGCAGTTTGATTTACGGGAGGGCCTCACACTCCTACAATGAGCAGTTCTTC,CASSLIYGRASHSYNEQFF
TRBJ2-3,many,TRBD1,TRBV6-2/TRBV6-3,TGTGCCAGCAGTTACGGGACAGGGCCGGGGGTTTTT,CASSYGTGPGVF
TRBJ1-1,-,TRBD1,TRBV12-3/TRBV12-4,TGTGCCAGCAGTTCCAACACCCATCCAGGGGGAGACACTGAAGCTTTCTTT,CASSSNTHPGGDTEAFF
TRBJ2-5,many,TRBD2,TRBV4-2,TGTGCCAGCAGCCAAGAGCCCCCAGGAAGCGGGAGACCGGGTGAGACCCAGTACTTC,CASSQEPPGSGRPGETQYF
TRBJ2-7,few,TRBD1,TRBV5-1,TGCGCCAGCAGTGTACAGGGGGCGGACGAGCAGTACTTC,CASSVQGADEQYF
TRBJ1-1,-,-,TRBV30,TGTGCCTGGTATATTCAGCCAGCCAGGGGTGAAGCTTTCTTT,CAWYIQPARGEAFF
TRBJ1-2,many,TRBD1,TRBV5-6,TGTGCCAGCAGCCCACCGACAGGGGGGGACTATGGCTACACCTTC,CASSPPTGGDYGYTF
TRBJ2-3,many,TRBD2,TRBV2,TGTGCCAGCAGTGAAGGGACTAGCAGCACAGATACGCAGTATTTT,CASSEGTSSTDTQYF
TRBJ1-1,many,-,TRBV2,TGTGCCAGCAGAGGGAGTGAAGCTTTCTTT,CASRGSEAFF
TRBJ2-3,many,-,TRBV6-2/TRBV6-3,TGTGCCAGCGAGGGTAGAACGGCGCCCACAGATACGCAGTATTTT,CASEGRTAPTDTQYF
TRBJ1-1,many,TRBD1,TRBV19,TGTGCCAGTAGTCCCAGATCCCCCGGACAGGGATCATCGGAAGCTTTCTTT,CASSPRSPGQGSSEAFF
TRBJ2-1,many,TRBD2,TRBV19,TGTGCCAGTAGTATAGGGCTAGCGGGATTCTACAATGAGCAGTTCTTC,CASSIGLAGFYNEQFF
TRBJ1-2,many,TRBD1,TRBV28,TGTGCCAGCAGTACGACAGGGGAAGTCTATGGCTACACCTTC,CASSTTGEVYGYTF
TRBJ2-4,few,-,TRBV7-2,TGTGCCAGCAGCTTAGGTTCTGGACGAGGCATTCAGTACTTC,CASSLGSGRGIQYF
TRBJ1-5,few,-,TRBV19,TGTGCCAGTAGAGACTCAGGGGTATACGGCAATCAGCCCCAGCATTTT,CASRDSGVYGNQPQHF
TRBJ1-2,-,-,TRBV12-3/TRBV12-4,TGTGCCAGCAGTCTGACGGTCGCGAGCTATGGCTACACCTTC,CASSLTVASYGYTF